This T cell receptor (beta chain) comes out of a study of persistence of HIV-infected CD4 T cells. Study results and limitations: TCR analyses could not target the rare provirus-carrying CMV-responding cells.

Germline loops: CDR1 LNHDA, CDR2 SQIVND (reference sequence). The CDR3 is made up of 14 amino acids. Trimming removed 5 bases at V and 1 base at J, with 11 bases between. Cells were stimulated with CMV-infected fibroblast lysates at approximately 10 ug/mL. Memory cells lacking CD40L and CD69 with high CD45RO were sorted. Undetectable plasma HIV-1 RNA below 50 copies/mL lasted at least 4 years. Sequencing used immunoSEQ version 4 in survey mode. TCRdb's table, derived via immunoSEQ multiplex PCR, lists solely in-frame clones and lacks some. This table has 30,000 to 35,000 clones, roughly 82% appearing once. With regard to this clone: Its antigen is unknown.

This sample comprised CD4+ T cells sorted from PBMCs after roughly 18-hour stimulation, obtained from a patient who received antiretroviral therapy. This clonotype was obtained from an adult man with HIV who was CMV-seropositive. V usage is TRBV19 and J usage is TRBJ1-1, with no clear D. The CDR3 DNA is TGTGCCAGTAGTCCCAGAGGCGGGAACACTGAAGCTTTCTTT. Protein: CASSPRGGNTEAFF.